This entry describes one T cell receptor (beta chain). The CDR3 covers 15 residues. Germline V lookup: CDR1 SGHDN, CDR2 FVKESK. V was shortened by 2 bases and J by 10 bases, with 15 bases between the two germline ends. This record belongs to a study of cytomegalovirus exposure and HLA in healthy donors. A multiplex PCR was run with 60 Vbeta primers and 13 Jbeta primers. The assay was immunoSEQ multiplex PCR, and TCRdb's table has in-frame clones only and misses some. The table lists more than 95,000 clones, 9% to 10% of them singletons, with 3% to 3.5% in the top ten. The rearrangement uses TRBV14 and TRBJ1-6, with D perhaps TRBD1 (6 bases). Sequencing was performed on PBMCs. This clonotype originated in a man aged 25 to 40 in good health and CMV-seronegative. This CDR3 is CASSQSPGVGSPLHF. The CDR3 DNA reads as TGTGCCAGCAGCCAATCCCCAGGGGTAGGGTCACCCCTCCACTTT.